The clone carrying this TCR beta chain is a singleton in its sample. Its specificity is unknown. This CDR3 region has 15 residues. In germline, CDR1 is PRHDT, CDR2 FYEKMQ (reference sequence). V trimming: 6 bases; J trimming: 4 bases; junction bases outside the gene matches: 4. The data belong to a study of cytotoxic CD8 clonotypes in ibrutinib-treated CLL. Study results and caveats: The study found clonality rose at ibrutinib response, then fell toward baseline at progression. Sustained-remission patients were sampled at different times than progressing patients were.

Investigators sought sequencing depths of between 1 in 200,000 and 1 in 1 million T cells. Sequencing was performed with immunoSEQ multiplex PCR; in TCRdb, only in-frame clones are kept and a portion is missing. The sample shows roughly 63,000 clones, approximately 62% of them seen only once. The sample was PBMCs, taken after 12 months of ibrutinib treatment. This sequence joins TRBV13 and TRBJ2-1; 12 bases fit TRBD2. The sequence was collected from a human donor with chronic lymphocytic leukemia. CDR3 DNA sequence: TGTGCCAGCAGGGCCCTAGCGGGGGGGTACAATGAGCAGTTCTTC. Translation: CASRALAGGYNEQFF.